This T cell receptor (beta chain) was profiled in a study of technical replicates of blood from several donors. This clone has only one observation. CDR3 size: 14 residues. Germline values: CDR1 SGHNT, CDR2 YYREEE (reference sequence). V shed 1 base, J shed 3 bases, and the junction held 1 base outside the gene matches. Method: immunoSEQ multiplex PCR; TCRdb's copy keeps in-frame clones and lacks some. Of some 87,000 clones detected, around 90% appear once; the ten largest clones hold roughly 0.37%. The sample was T cells isolated from PBMCs. The chain uses TRBV5-4 and TRBJ2-3, with 8 bases that match TRBD1. The receptor was derived from a human donor in good health. The CDR3 sequence is CASSLNRGTDTQYF. CDR3 coding DNA: TGTGCCAGCAGCTTGAACAGGGGGACAGATACGCAGTATTTT.